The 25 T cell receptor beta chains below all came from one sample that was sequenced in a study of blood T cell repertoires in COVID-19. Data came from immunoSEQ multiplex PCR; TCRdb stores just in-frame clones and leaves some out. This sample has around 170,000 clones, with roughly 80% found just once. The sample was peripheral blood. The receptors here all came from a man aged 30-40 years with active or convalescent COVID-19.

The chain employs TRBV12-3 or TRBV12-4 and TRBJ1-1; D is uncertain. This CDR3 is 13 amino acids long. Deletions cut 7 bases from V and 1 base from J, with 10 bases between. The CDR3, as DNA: TGTGCCAGCACAACAAGGAGGAACACTGAAGCTTTCTTT. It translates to CASTTRRNTEAFF.

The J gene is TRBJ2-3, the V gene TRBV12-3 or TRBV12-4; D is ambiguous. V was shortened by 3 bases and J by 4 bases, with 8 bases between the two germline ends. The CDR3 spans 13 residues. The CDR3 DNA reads TGTGCCAGCAGTTTTAATCAGGCAGATACGCAGTATTTT. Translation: CASSFNQADTQYF.

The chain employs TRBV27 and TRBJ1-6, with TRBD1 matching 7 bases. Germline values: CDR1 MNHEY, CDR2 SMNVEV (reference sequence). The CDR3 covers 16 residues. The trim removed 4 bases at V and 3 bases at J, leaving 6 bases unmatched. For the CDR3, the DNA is TGTGCCAGCAGTTACGGGACAGCTTACTATAATTCACCCCTCCACTTT. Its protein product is CASSYGTAYYNSPLHF.

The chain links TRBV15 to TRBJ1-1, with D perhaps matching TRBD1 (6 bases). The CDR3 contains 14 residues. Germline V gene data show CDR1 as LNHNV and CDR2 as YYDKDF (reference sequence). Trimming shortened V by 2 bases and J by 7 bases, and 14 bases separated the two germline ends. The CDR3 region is CATSRQGQVLEAFF. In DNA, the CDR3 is TGTGCCACCAGCAGACAGGGACAAGTTCTTGAAGCTTTCTTT.

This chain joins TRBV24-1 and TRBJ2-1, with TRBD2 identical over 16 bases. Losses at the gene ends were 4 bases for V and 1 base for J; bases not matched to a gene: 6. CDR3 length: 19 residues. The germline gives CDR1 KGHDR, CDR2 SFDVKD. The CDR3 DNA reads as TGTGCCACCAGTGAGACCACGGGACTAGCGGGAGGGTCCTACAATGAGCAGTTCTTC. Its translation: CATSETTGLAGGSYNEQFF.

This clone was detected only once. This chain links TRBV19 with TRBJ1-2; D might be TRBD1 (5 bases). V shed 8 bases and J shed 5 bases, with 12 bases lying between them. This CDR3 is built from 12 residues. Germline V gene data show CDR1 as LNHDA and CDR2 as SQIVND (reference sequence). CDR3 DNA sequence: TGTGCCAGTCTTATTACAGGTTATGGCTACACCTTC. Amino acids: CASLITGYGYTF. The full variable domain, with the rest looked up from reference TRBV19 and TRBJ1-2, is DGGITQSPKYLFRKEGQNVTLSCEQNLNHDAMYWYRQDPGQGLRLIYYSQIVNDFQKGDIAEGYSVSREKKESFPLTVTSAQKNPTAFYLCASLITGYGYTFGSGTRLTVV.

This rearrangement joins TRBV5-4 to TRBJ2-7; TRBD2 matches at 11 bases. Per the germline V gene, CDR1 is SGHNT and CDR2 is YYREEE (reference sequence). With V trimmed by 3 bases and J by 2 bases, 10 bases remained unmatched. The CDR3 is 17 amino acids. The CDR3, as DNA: TGTGCCAGCAGCTCGCCGGTTCTAGCGGGAGGCACCTACGAGCAGTACTTC. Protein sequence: CASSSPVLAGGTYEQYF.

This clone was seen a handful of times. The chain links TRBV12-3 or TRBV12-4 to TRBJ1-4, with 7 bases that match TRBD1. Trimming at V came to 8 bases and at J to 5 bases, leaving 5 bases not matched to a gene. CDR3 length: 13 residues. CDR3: CASAGTENEKLFF. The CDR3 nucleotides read TGTGCCAGCGCCGGGACAGAAAATGAAAAACTGTTTTTT.

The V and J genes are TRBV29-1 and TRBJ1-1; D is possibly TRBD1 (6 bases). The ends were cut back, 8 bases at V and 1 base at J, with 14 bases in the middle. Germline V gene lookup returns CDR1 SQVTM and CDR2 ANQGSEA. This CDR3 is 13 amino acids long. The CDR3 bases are TGCAGCACCCCCGGGACAACGAACACTGAAGCTTTCTTT. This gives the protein CSTPGTTNTEAFF.

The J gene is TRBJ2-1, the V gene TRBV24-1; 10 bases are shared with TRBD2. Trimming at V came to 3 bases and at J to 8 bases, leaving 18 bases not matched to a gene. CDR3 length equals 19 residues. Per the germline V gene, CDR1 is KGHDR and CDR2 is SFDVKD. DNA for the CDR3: TGTGCCACCAGTGATCCGGACCCTTCGGCAGCGGGAGGGCCCGATGAGCAGTTCTTC. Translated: CATSDPDPSAAGGPDEQFF.

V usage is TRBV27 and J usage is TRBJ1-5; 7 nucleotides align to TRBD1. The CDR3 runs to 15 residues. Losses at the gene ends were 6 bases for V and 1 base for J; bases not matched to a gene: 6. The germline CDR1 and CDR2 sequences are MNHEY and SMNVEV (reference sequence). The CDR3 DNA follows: TGTGCCAGCAGGTCAGGGGGGACAAGCAATCAGCCCCAGCATTTT. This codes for CASRSGGTSNQPQHF.

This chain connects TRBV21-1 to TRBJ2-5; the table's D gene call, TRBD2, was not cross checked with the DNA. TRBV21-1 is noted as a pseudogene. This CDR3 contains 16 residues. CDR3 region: CASSKVAIADQETQYF. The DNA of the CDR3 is TGTGCCAGCAGCAAAGTTGCCATAGCGGATCAAGAGACCCAGTACTTC.

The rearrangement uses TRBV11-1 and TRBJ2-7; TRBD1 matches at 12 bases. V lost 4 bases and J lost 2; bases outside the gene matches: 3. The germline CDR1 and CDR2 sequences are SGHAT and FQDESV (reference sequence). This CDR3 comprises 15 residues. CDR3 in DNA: TGTGCCAGCAGCTGGGGACAGGGGGCCACCTACGAGCAGTACGTC. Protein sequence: CASSWGQGATYEQYV.

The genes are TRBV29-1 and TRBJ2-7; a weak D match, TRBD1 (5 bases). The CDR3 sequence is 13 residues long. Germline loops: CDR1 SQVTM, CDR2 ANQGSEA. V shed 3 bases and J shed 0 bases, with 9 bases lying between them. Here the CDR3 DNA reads TGCAGCGTTGAGGGGCAGAGCTCCTACGAGCAGTACTTC. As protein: CSVEGQSSYEQYF.

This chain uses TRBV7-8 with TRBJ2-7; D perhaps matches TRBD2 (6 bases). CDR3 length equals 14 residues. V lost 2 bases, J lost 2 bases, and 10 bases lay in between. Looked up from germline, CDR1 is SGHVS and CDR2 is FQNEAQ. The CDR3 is CASSLFGRTYEQYF. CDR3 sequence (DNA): TGTGCCAGCAGCTTATTCGGGAGAACCTACGAGCAGTACTTC.

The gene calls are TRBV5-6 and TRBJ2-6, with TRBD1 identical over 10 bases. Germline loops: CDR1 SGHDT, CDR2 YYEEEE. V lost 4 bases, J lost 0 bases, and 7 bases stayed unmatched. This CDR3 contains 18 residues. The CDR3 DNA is TGTGCCAGCAGCCCGGGACAGGGGAGTTACTCTGGGGCCAACGTCCTGACTTTC. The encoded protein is CASSPGQGSYSGANVLTF.

The CDR3 DNA reads as TGTGCCAGCAGTGACTCGTGGACAGGGGGCGCCGGGGAGCTGTTTTTT. Translating gives CASSDSWTGGAGELFF. The chain recombines TRBV6-4 with TRBJ2-2; TRBD1 agrees at 11 bases. The CDR3 has 16 amino acids. Germline CDR1 MRHNA, CDR2 SNTAGT. J was trimmed by 6 bases and V by 0 bases; bases with no gene match: 3.

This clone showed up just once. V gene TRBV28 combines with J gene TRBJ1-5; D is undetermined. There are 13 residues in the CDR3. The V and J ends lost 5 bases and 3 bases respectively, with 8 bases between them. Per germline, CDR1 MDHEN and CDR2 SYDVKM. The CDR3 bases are TGTGCCAGCAGTCTCACTCCCAATCAGCCCCAGCATTTT. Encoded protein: CASSLTPNQPQHF.

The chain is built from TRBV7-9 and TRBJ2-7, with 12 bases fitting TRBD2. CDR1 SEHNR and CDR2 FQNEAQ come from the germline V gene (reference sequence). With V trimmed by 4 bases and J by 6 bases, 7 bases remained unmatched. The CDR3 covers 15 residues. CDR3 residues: CASSSLAGGPPEQYF. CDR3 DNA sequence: TGTGCCAGCAGCTCTCTAGCGGGAGGGCCACCCGAGCAGTACTTC.

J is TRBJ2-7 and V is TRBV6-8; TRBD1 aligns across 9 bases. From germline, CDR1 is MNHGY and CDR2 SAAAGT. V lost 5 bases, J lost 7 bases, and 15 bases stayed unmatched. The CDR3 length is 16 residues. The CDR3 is CASSPLGDREFGEQYV. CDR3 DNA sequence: TGTGCCAGCAGTCCTCTAGGGGACAGGGAATTCGGGGAGCAGTACGTC.

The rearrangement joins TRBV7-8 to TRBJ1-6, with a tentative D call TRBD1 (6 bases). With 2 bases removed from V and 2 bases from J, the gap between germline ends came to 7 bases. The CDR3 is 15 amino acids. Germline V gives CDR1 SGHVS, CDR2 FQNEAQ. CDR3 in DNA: TGTGCCAGCAGCTTATACAGGGCCTATAATTCACCCCTCCACTTT. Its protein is CASSLYRAYNSPLHF.

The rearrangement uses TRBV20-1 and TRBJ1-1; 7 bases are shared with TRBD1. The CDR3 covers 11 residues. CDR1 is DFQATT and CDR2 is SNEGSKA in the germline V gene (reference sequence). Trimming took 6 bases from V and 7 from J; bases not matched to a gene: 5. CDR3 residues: CSAPGQIEAFF. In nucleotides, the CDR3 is TGCAGTGCCCCGGGACAGATTGAAGCTTTCTTT.

CDR3 sequence (DNA): TGTGCCAGCAGCGCCTACCAAGGCCGGACCGGGTCAGTTAGACAGGGAGTAGATGGCTACACCTTC. The encoded protein is CASSAYQGRTGSVRQGVDGYTF. The rearrangement joins TRBV9 to TRBJ1-2; 7 nucleotides line up with TRBD1. This CDR3 is built from 22 residues. CDR1 is SGDLS and CDR2 is YYNGEE in the germline V gene. Trimming took 3 bases from V and 6 from J; bases not matched to a gene: 32.

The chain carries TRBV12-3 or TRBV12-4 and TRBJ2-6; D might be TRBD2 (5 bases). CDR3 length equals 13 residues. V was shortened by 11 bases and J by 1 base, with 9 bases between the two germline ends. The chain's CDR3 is CAGGSSGANVLTF. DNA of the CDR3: TGTGCCGGCGGGTCATCTGGGGCCAACGTCCTGACTTTC.

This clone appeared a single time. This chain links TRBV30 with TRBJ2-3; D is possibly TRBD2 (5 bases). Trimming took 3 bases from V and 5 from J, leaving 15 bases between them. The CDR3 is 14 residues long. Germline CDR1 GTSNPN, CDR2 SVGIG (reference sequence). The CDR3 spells CAWSKRTSLDTQYF. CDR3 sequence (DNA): TGTGCCTGGAGCAAACGGACTTCCCTAGATACGCAGTATTTT.